This T cell receptor (beta chain) originates from a study of somatic mutations in cytotoxic T cells in rheumatoid arthritis. Background on the study: Selected T-cell populations stained with V beta antibodies were isolated by flow sorting to nearly 100% purity; these included V beta1+ cells subjected to TCRB sequencing.

Study findings and constraints: Rheumatoid arthritis patients showed slight TRBV07 underrepresentation, and this was not adjusted for multiple comparisons. The study found CD8+ clonality increased with age in rheumatoid arthritis patients, not healthy controls.

Only in-frame clones appear in the TCRdb table, and some are missing; sequencing was by immunoSEQ multiplex PCR. The sample has some 16,000 clones, approximately 78% seen once. As regards this clone: The antigen remains unidentified.

Trimming pared 6 bases from V and 1 base from J, leaving 10 bases between. Germline V CDR1 and CDR2: MDHEN, SYDVKM. The CDR3 is 14 amino acids. The chain has TRBV28 and TRBJ1-5; maybe TRBD1 (6 bases). Sequenced input: CD8+ T cells sorted from blood. The sequence came from a woman between 50 and 59 years old with rheumatoid arthritis. In DNA form, the CDR3 reads TGTGCCAGCAGGACCGGACAGAGCAATCAGCCCCAGCATTTT. It encodes CASRTGQSNQPQHF.